This T cell receptor (beta chain) was captured by sequencing in a study of post-analysis software for immune sequencing data. Study details: Relapsing-remitting, secondary progressive and progressive-relapsing multiple sclerosis courses were included.

The CDR3 extends over 15 amino acids. Trimming took 0 bases from V and 5 from J, leaving 12 bases between them. Germline V gene data show CDR1 as SGDLS and CDR2 as YYNGEE. The library was made from cDNA and included unique molecular identifiers. Some 500,000 cDNA molecules were recovered from an input of 1 to 10 million T cells. MiXCR, run by TCRdb on the PCR reads, gives a single entry per CDR3 protein. The sample contains more than 500,000 distinct CDR3 sequences, around a third of which appear only once. About this clonotype: Its antigen is as yet unknown.

Study-level points and caveats: F measure showed strong co-clustering of same-batch samples. Significantly lower normalized Chao1 diversity was found in patients with multiple sclerosis relative to controls. Five or six TRBV segments appeared more often in patients than in controls, and TRBV5-6, TRBV5-1 and TRBV20-1 were among these.

The chain combines TRBV9 with TRBJ2-1; D possibly uses TRBD1 or TRBD2 (5 bases each). The TCR originated in a girl under 18 with multiple sclerosis. Source material: blood. The CDR3 reads CASSVGGASHNEQFF. The CDR3 DNA sequence: TGTGCCAGCAGCGTAGGAGGGGCCTCTCACAATGAGCAGTTCTTC. The entire variable domain, with the rest obtained from reference TRBV9 and TRBJ2-1, is as follows: DSGVTQTPKHLITATGQRVTLRCSPRSGDLSVYWYQQSLDQGLQFLIQYYNGEERAKGNILERFSAQQFPDLHSELNLSSLELGDSALYFCASSVGGASHNEQFFGPGTRLTVL.